Presented here are 30 T cell receptor beta chains from one specimen sequenced in a study of T cell changes during pregnancy in multiple sclerosis. Clones were sequenced by immunoSEQ multiplex PCR, and TCRdb holds only the in-frame ones, with some missing. The sample lists tens of thousands of clones, around 93% occurring once. The material sequenced was peripheral blood, taken in the third trimester of pregnancy. The source of these receptors is a female donor with multiple sclerosis, enrolled in a pregnancy study.

V gene TRBV27 combines with J gene TRBJ1-3; no definite D call. There are 12 residues in the CDR3. Trimming cost V 5 bases and J 8 bases, with 10 bases left between them. Germline V gene sequence: CDR1 MNHEY, CDR2 SMNVEV (reference sequence). The CDR3 bases are TGTGCCAGCAGTCCCGACACCCACACCATATATTTT. This sequence encodes CASSPDTHTIYF.

The V gene is TRBV7-8, the J gene TRBJ2-1; 8 bases are shared with TRBD1. The germline gives CDR1 SGHVS, CDR2 FQNEAQ. This CDR3 region has 16 residues. After removal of 3 bases from V and 8 bases from J, the junction contained 12 bases not matched to a gene. The CDR3 DNA sequence: TGTGCCAGCAGCTTTAGGATTGCGACAGGGGTTCATGAGCAGTTCTTC. This sequence encodes CASSFRIATGVHEQFF.

This chain joins TRBV2 and TRBJ2-5, with D unclear. The CDR3 is 12 amino acids. Looked up from germline, CDR1 is SNHLY and CDR2 is FYNNEI. The ends were cut back, 6 bases at V and 3 bases at J, with 8 bases in the middle. The CDR3 loop is CASSPFEETQYF. The CDR3 DNA reads as TGTGCCAGCAGCCCCTTCGAAGAGACCCAGTACTTC.

The rearrangement uses TRBV15 and TRBJ2-1; no definite D call. The germline V gene encodes CDR1 LNHNV and CDR2 YYDKDF (reference sequence). This CDR3 spans 13 amino acids. The V end lost 5 bases, the J end lost 0 bases, and 5 bases lay between the germline ends. This CDR3 reads CATSLSSYNEQFF. In DNA form, the CDR3 reads TGTGCCACCAGCTTGAGCTCCTACAATGAGCAGTTCTTC. Looking up the rest from reference TRBV15 and TRBJ2-1 gives the full variable domain: DAMVIQNPRYQVTQFGKPVTLSCSQTLNHNVMYWYQQKSSQAPKLLFHYYDKDFNNEADTPDNFQSRRPNTSFCFLDIRSPGLGDTAMYLCATSLSSYNEQFFGPGTRLTVL.

CDR3 coding DNA: TGCGCCAGCAGCTTAGACAGGGTGACCTATGGCTACACCTTC. Translated: CASSLDRVTYGYTF. The V gene is TRBV5-1, the J gene TRBJ1-2; 7 bases agree with TRBD1. V shed 2 bases and J 4 bases; nucleotides not matched to a gene: 5. The CDR3 length is 14 residues. Germline V gene sequence: CDR1 SGHRS, CDR2 YFSETQ.

This chain connects TRBV11-2 to TRBJ2-1, with 7 bases that match TRBD2. J was trimmed by 10 bases and V by 4 bases; bases with no gene match: 10. The CDR3 has 14 amino acids. Per germline, CDR1 SGHAT and CDR2 FQNNGV. CDR3 bases: TGTGCCAGCAGCTCAAGGACGGGGGGAGGGGAGCAGTTCTTC. This encodes CASSSRTGGGEQFF.

This chain joins TRBV7-6 and TRBJ1-6; the match to TRBD1 covers 12 bases. Per the germline V gene, CDR1 is SGHVS and CDR2 is FNYEAQ. The V segment lost 1 base and the J segment 9 bases; nucleotides outside the gene matches: 1. There are 15 residues in the CDR3. CDR3 DNA: TGTGCCAGCAGCTTAGAGGGACAGGGGGCTTCACCCCTCCACTTT. It specifies CASSLEGQGASPLHF.

V is TRBV7-9 and J is TRBJ1-1; the D is unclear. Germline-derived CDR1 and CDR2 are SEHNR and FQNEAQ (reference sequence). The CDR3 has 12 amino acids. Deletions cut 1 base from V and 7 bases from J, with 7 bases between. The CDR3 region is CASSLVTLEAFF. The DNA for the CDR3 is TGTGCCAGCAGCTTAGTGACACTTGAAGCTTTCTTT.

The chain recombines TRBV6-6 with TRBJ2-7, with D perhaps matching TRBD1 (6 bases). V lost 0 bases to trimming and J lost 6 bases, with 12 bases between them. The germline V gene has CDR1 MNHNY and CDR2 SVGAGI (reference sequence). This CDR3 region has 14 residues. The CDR3, as DNA: TGTGCCAGCAGTTACTCTGAGGGGGAACTCGAGCAGTACTTC. Protein sequence: CASSYSEGELEQYF.

The genes are TRBV7-6 and TRBJ2-3; weak D call: TRBD2 (6 bases). The germline CDR1 and CDR2 sequences are SGHVS and FNYEAQ. The CDR3 runs 15 residues. The germline V and J ends were trimmed by 2 bases and 1 base, with 10 bases remaining between them. For the CDR3, the DNA is TGTGCCAGCAGCTTACAGTCGGGGGGCACAGATACGCAGTATTTT. Protein: CASSLQSGGTDTQYF.

The CDR3 reads CASSLGLLAGGLTDTQYF. CDR3 sequence (DNA): TGTGCCAGCAGCTTGGGTCTCCTAGCGGGGGGCCTCACAGATACGCAGTATTTT. The rearrangement joins TRBV5-5 to TRBJ2-3, with TRBD2 matching over 11 bases. The germline V gene has CDR1 SGHKS and CDR2 YYEKEE (reference sequence). The junction had 8 bases not matched to a gene; V was cut back by 0 bases and J by 2 bases. The CDR3 length is 18 residues.

CDR3 coding DNA: TGTGCCATCAGTGAGTCCGGTTTTTATGGCTACACCTTC. Translated, it gives CAISESGFYGYTF. V and J are TRBV10-3 and TRBJ1-2; D unclear. The V and J ends lost 0 bases and 5 bases respectively, with 7 bases between them. The germline V gene encodes CDR1 ENHRY and CDR2 SYGVKD. This CDR3 has 13 residues.

This clone occurred a few times. The V and J genes are TRBV19 and TRBJ1-3; D is unresolved. V was clipped by 3 bases and J by 3 bases, with 9 bases between them. CDR1 is LNHDA, CDR2 SQIVND, per germline (reference sequence). CDR3 size: 14 residues. The CDR3 bases are TGTGCCAGTAGTATTGTGGCTGATGGAAACACCATATATTTT. Its protein product is CASSIVADGNTIYF.

This chain uses TRBV18 with TRBJ1-5, with D maybe TRBD1 (5 bases). Germline CDR1 and CDR2: KGHSH and LQKENI. V dropped 5 bases and J dropped 9 bases, with 23 bases sitting between them. The CDR3 is made up of 16 amino acids. CDR3 loop: CASSSYTGGVGGPQHF. The CDR3 bases are TGTGCCAGCTCATCGTACACAGGAGGGGTGGGAGGGCCCCAGCATTTT.

This chain joins TRBV2 and TRBJ2-5; maybe TRBD2 (7 bases). The CDR3 runs 16 residues. Germline V gives CDR1 SNHLY, CDR2 FYNNEI. V was shortened by 3 bases and J by 5 bases, with 19 bases between the two germline ends. The CDR3 is CASSEEGGGDLETQYF. DNA of the CDR3: TGTGCCAGCAGTGAGGAAGGGGGGGGTGATTTGGAGACCCAGTACTTC.

The V gene is TRBV29-1, the J gene TRBJ1-1, with 10 bases aligning to TRBD1. V dropped 4 bases and J dropped 4; count of bases not matched to a gene: 9. The CDR3 extends over 15 amino acids. Germline-derived CDR1 and CDR2 are SQVTM and ANQGSEA. The CDR3 region has the DNA TGCAGCGTTGTGGGGACAGGGGTAGCGGTCACTGAAGCTTTCTTT. This gives the protein CSVVGTGVAVTEAFF.

This clone was counted a few times. The chain carries TRBV7-9 and TRBJ1-6; no definite D call. The germline V and J ends were trimmed by 4 bases and 9 bases, with 7 bases remaining between them. Germline V CDR1 and CDR2: SEHNR, FQNEAQ (reference sequence). The CDR3 extends over 12 amino acids. CDR3 amino acids: CASSSARSPLHF. The CDR3 DNA is TGTGCCAGCAGCTCAGCGCGTTCACCCCTCCACTTT.

This clone appeared a single time. This chain uses TRBV5-1 with TRBJ1-5; no reliable D call. Germline V gives CDR1 SGHRS, CDR2 YFSETQ. V dropped 5 bases and J dropped 2 bases, with 8 bases sitting between them. The CDR3 is made up of 13 amino acids. This chain's CDR3 is CASSPEGNQPQHF. The CDR3 nucleotides read TGCGCCAGCAGTCCGGAGGGCAATCAGCCCCAGCATTTT.

This CDR3 reads CASSDGQLTEAFF. In DNA form, the CDR3 reads TGTGCCAGCAGTGACGGACAATTAACTGAAGCTTTCTTT. The chain employs TRBV6-4 and TRBJ1-1; D may be TRBD1 (5 bases). The CDR3 loop spans 13 amino acids. CDR1 and CDR2 (germline): MRHNA, SNTAGT. V was trimmed by 2 bases and J by 5 bases, leaving 9 bases between them.

This clone was seen a handful of times. The J gene is TRBJ1-5, the V gene TRBV10-3; D not certain. Trimming left V 0 bases short and J 9 bases short, with 9 bases between. This CDR3 contains 13 residues. Per the germline V gene, CDR1 is ENHRY and CDR2 is SYGVKD. CDR3 in DNA: TGTGCCATCAGTGAGTCATCGGGTCTGCCCCAGCATTTT. This sequence encodes CAISESSGLPQHF.

The chain is built from TRBV11-2 and TRBJ2-3; 13 positions agree with TRBD2. The junction had 8 bases not matched to a gene; V was cut back by 5 bases and J by 0 bases. The germline V gene encodes CDR1 SGHAT and CDR2 FQNNGV. The CDR3 length is 18 residues. CDR3 DNA: TGTGCCAGCAGCCTCACTAGCGGGGGGGGCCCTAGCACAGATACGCAGTATTTT. This gives the protein CASSLTSGGGPSTDTQYF.

The chain is built from TRBV20-1 and TRBJ2-1, with D possibly matching TRBD2 (5 bases). The V end was cut by 7 bases, the J end by 13 bases, with 14 bases between. The germline V gene has CDR1 DFQATT and CDR2 SNEGSKA (reference sequence). This CDR3 has 10 amino acids. CDR3 nucleotide sequence: TGCAGTGTTCGCACTAGTGTTCAGTTCTTC. This translates into CSVRTSVQFF.

This clone was detected once. The rearrangement uses TRBV10-3 and TRBJ1-1; D ambiguous. The CDR3 runs to 14 residues. Germline V gene lookup returns CDR1 ENHRY and CDR2 SYGVKD. V was shortened by 8 bases and J by 0 bases, with 13 bases between the two germline ends. CDR3 sequence: CAIFDGSMNTEAFF. In DNA form, the CDR3 reads TGTGCCATCTTCGACGGGTCGATGAACACTGAAGCTTTCTTT.

This sequence joins TRBV5-1 and TRBJ2-3; a weak D match, TRBD1 (6 bases). Germline-derived CDR1 and CDR2 are SGHRS and YFSETQ. The CDR3 extends over 14 amino acids. Trimming pared 1 base from V and 3 bases from J, leaving 9 bases between. In nucleotides, the CDR3 is TGCGCCAGCAGCTTGAGGACAGCGACAGATACGCAGTATTTT. This gives the protein CASSLRTATDTQYF.

This clone was seen a single time. The V and J genes are TRBV14 and TRBJ2-1; D may be TRBD2 (5 bases). Trimming pared 4 bases from V and 6 bases from J, leaving 13 bases between. Per germline, CDR1 SGHDN and CDR2 FVKESK. The CDR3 extends over 14 amino acids. As DNA, the CDR3 is TGTGCCAGCAGCCTTGGGGAGTGGGGCAATGAGCAGTTCTTC. The encoded protein is CASSLGEWGNEQFF.

This rearrangement joins TRBV27 to TRBJ1-1; 7 bases are shared with TRBD1. J gave up 4 bases and V 0 bases, and 2 bases lay outside the gene matches. Germline CDR1 is MNHEY and CDR2 is SMNVEV (reference sequence). The CDR3 is 14 residues long. CDR3 DNA: TGTGCCAGCAGTTTATCAGGGGGCTCCACTGAAGCTTTCTTT. Its protein is CASSLSGGSTEAFF.

The chain is built from TRBV19 and TRBJ2-1, with a possible D match to TRBD2 (5 bases). The CDR3 consists of 16 residues. Germline CDR1 reads LNHDA; CDR2 reads SQIVND (reference sequence). V lost 5 bases, J lost 0 bases, and 14 bases lay in between. The CDR3 DNA reads as TGTGCCAGTAGTCATGACGGGGTCAGCTCCTACAATGAGCAGTTCTTC. Translated: CASSHDGVSSYNEQFF.

As regards this clone: At one boundary the junction diverges from the germline segment, which might be a read error. This chain links TRBV7-7 with TRBJ2-6, with D unresolved. Germline CDR1 SSHAT, CDR2 FNYEAQ (reference sequence). The CDR3 sequence is 15 residues long. CDR3 region: CASSLGPSGANVLTF. As DNA, the CDR3 is TGTGCTAGCAGCTTGGGCCCCTCTGGGGCCAACGTCCTGACTTTC.

This clone showed up just once. The rearrangement links TRBV6-1 to TRBJ2-5; 8 positions match TRBD2. The germline V gene encodes CDR1 MNHNS and CDR2 SASEGT. The CDR3 is 15 residues long. With V trimmed by 2 bases and J by 4 bases, 6 bases remained unmatched. The CDR3 coding sequence is TGTGCCAGCAGTGAATACGGGGGGGCCGTAGAGACCCAGTACTTC. Translated: CASSEYGGAVETQYF.

V and J are TRBV13 and TRBJ2-3, with TRBD1 matching over 9 bases. Germline-derived CDR1 and CDR2 are PRHDT and FYEKMQ (reference sequence). The V and J ends lost 5 bases and 6 bases, in that order; junction bases with no gene match: 9. The CDR3 runs to 15 residues. The CDR3 here is CASSLGTGRPDTQYF. CDR3 nucleotides: TGTGCCAGCAGCCTTGGGACAGGGAGACCCGATACGCAGTATTTT.